Ten or more counts support the clone carrying this T cell receptor (beta chain). Its antigen is still unknown. Because this beta chain is a stray read in a library intended to capture alpha chains, its abundance should not be given much weight. The record originates from a study of spatial heterogeneity in lung cancer. General study points: Tracking of tumor mutation counts was seen in expanded intratumoral alpha and beta TCR counts.

Specified time point: sample taken at primary tumor resection. Samples were obtained from more than 70 donors, all untreated early-stage non-small cell lung cancer patients. Sequencing of whole RNA from tumor, nontumor lung or frozen PBMC involved no sorting. Every TCR cDNA molecule bore a unique molecular identifier. In TCRdb, the 5' RACE reads were re-called with MiXCR into one record per CDR3 protein. The sample lists under 20,000 distinct CDR3 sequences; under 8% were seen once. This CDR3 contains 16 residues. Per germline, CDR1 MDHEN and CDR2 SYDVKM. The V segment lost 6 bases and the J segment 4 bases; nucleotides outside the gene matches: 11.

The clonotype originates from a male donor with early-stage non-small cell lung cancer. The chain combines TRBV28 with TRBJ2-1; 8 bases agree with TRBD1. The starting material was lung tumor tissue, obtained at surgery. In DNA, the CDR3 is TGTGCCAGCAGCGGATGGGGAGGACAGGGTTACAATGAGCAGTTCTTC. Translated: CASSGWGGQGYNEQFF. Looking up the rest from reference TRBV28 and TRBJ2-1 gives the full variable domain: DVKVTQSSRYLVKRTGEKVFLECVQDMDHENMFWYRQDPGLGLRLIYFSYDVKMKEKGDIPEGYSVSREKKERFSLILESASTNQTSMYLCASSGWGGQGYNEQFFGPGTRLTVL.